The 26 T cell receptor beta chains listed next were all sequenced from one sample in a study of T cells in Graves' hyperthyroidism and ophthalmopathy. RNA transcripts served as the template for amplifying TCR beta CDR3 regions. Primed by the HTBI set, a first-round RT-PCR was run on the TCR CDR3. TCRdb reprocessed the multiplex PCR reads with MiXCR, giving one entry per CDR3 protein. The sample shows approximately 330,000 distinct CDR3 sequences, approximately 14% of them seen only once. The source material was blood. All receptors come from a woman in her forties with Graves' ophthalmopathy.

In this sample, this clonotype turned up once. One base away lies a much larger clone, so this may be a sequencing read error. The chain links TRBV25-1 to TRBJ2-7; D not resolved. The V gene's germline CDR1 is MGHDK and CDR2 SYGVNS. Trimming removed 4 bases at V and 7 bases at J, with 8 bases between. The CDR3 is 11 residues long. As DNA, the CDR3 is TGTGCCAGCAGTGTCACTTGGGAGCAGTACTTC. Protein sequence: CASSVTWEQYF.

In this sample, this clonotype turned up many times. The chain couples TRBV27 to TRBJ2-3; 7 nucleotides match TRBD1. The CDR3 loop spans 14 amino acids. J lost 3 bases, V lost 6 bases, and 6 bases had no gene match. The germline gives CDR1 MNHEY, CDR2 SMNVEV (reference sequence). The CDR3 DNA reads TGTGCCAGCAGCCGAGGGGGCTTTACAGATACGCAGTATTTT. It yields the protein CASSRGGFTDTQYF.

This clonotype was detected many times. The CDR3 DNA reads as TGTGCCAGCAGCCACCGGGACGGAGGGAACTATGGCTACACCTTC. Residues: CASSHRDGGNYGYTF. The chain joins TRBV3-1 to TRBJ1-2, with D tentatively TRBD1 (5 bases). CDR1 is LGHDT and CDR2 is YNNKEL in the germline V gene (reference sequence). The CDR3 has 15 amino acids. Deletions cut 3 bases from V and 2 bases from J, with 13 bases between.

This chain uses TRBV18 with TRBJ2-7, with TRBD1 as a possible D gene (5 bases). The CDR3 extends over 14 amino acids. Deletions cut 5 bases from V and 0 bases from J, with 11 bases between. Looked up from germline, CDR1 is KGHSH and CDR2 is LQKENI. CDR3 in amino acids: CASSSDSSSYEQYF. For the CDR3, the DNA is TGTGCCAGCTCATCCGACAGTTCCTCCTACGAGCAGTACTTC.

This clonotype was found many times. The chain is built from TRBV20-1 and TRBJ1-5; 8 nucleotides match TRBD1. This CDR3 is built from 13 residues. V dropped 3 bases and J dropped 6; count of bases not matched to a gene: 4. The germline gives CDR1 DFQATT, CDR2 SNEGSKA (reference sequence). The CDR3: CSASSGGSQPQHF. In DNA, the CDR3 is TGCAGTGCTAGCTCAGGGGGCTCTCAGCCCCAGCATTTT.

This chain uses TRBV25-1 with TRBJ1-1; D remains unclear. Trimming removed 6 bases at V and 0 bases at J, with 11 bases between. The germline V gene has CDR1 MGHDK and CDR2 SYGVNS. The CDR3 has 14 residues. The CDR3 loop is CASRLGILNTEAFF. The CDR3 coding sequence is TGTGCCAGCAGGCTAGGGATATTGAACACTGAAGCTTTCTTT.

This clonotype was seen repeatedly, ten times or more. The rearrangement joins TRBV20-1 to TRBJ1-1; D is possibly TRBD1 (5 bases). This CDR3 spans 14 amino acids. V gave up 2 bases and J gave up 3 bases, with 13 bases separating them. From germline, CDR1 is DFQATT and CDR2 SNEGSKA (reference sequence). The CDR3 DNA reads as TGCAGTGCTAGATGGGAGGGGCGCCACACTGAAGCTTTCTTT. Its translation is CSARWEGRHTEAFF.

This clonotype showed up many times. The chain is built from TRBV20-1 and TRBJ1-5; D ambiguous. V dropped 3 bases and J dropped 1 base, with 10 bases sitting between them. From germline, CDR1 is DFQATT and CDR2 SNEGSKA (reference sequence). This CDR3 contains 14 residues. In nucleotides, the CDR3 is TGCAGTGCTAGTGAAATCGACAGCAATCAGCCCCAGCATTTT. This sequence encodes CSASEIDSNQPQHF.

A few counts support this clonotype. The chain uses TRBV6-1 and TRBJ2-7, with 10 bases lining up with TRBD2. The CDR3 length is 14 residues. Germline CDR1 is MNHNS and CDR2 is SASEGT. Trimming cost V 5 bases and J 6 bases; bases outside gene matches: 7. The CDR3 sequence is CASSFLAGVTEQYF. The CDR3, as DNA: TGTGCCAGCAGTTTCCTAGCGGGAGTAACCGAGCAGTACTTC.

The chain combines TRBV5-1 with TRBJ2-2; 7 nucleotides align to TRBD1. The CDR3 sequence is 16 residues long. The V gene's germline CDR1 is SGHRS and CDR2 YFSETQ. The junction had 5 bases not matched to a gene; V was cut back by 3 bases and J by 0 bases. The DNA of the CDR3 is TGCGCCAGCAGCTCGACAGACAGGGCGAACACCGGGGAGCTGTTTTTT. Its protein product is CASSSTDRANTGELFF.

This clonotype was recorded many times. The rearrangement uses TRBV19 and TRBJ2-1, with D perhaps TRBD2 (6 bases). Trimming removed 5 bases at V and 12 bases at J, with 11 bases between. The CDR3 is made up of 11 amino acids. Germline V gives CDR1 LNHDA, CDR2 SQIVND (reference sequence). CDR3 coding DNA: TGTGCCAGTAGTCAGGGACTTTGGCAGTTCTTC. It translates to CASSQGLWQFF.

This clonotype has ten or more counts. V is TRBV12-3 or TRBV12-4 and J is TRBJ1-5; D uncertain. The CDR3 sequence is 15 residues long. Trimming took off 3 bases at V and 10 bases at J, with 19 bases between the two ends. In DNA form, the CDR3 reads TGTGCCAGCAGTTTTAGTCAGGTGGGCAGTAGTCCCCAGCATTTT. Protein: CASSFSQVGSSPQHF.

This clonotype was detected a few times. The chain couples TRBV12-3 or TRBV12-4 to TRBJ2-3, with D perhaps TRBD2 (6 bases). V shed 0 bases and J shed 0 bases, with 10 bases lying between them. This CDR3 is built from 16 residues. The CDR3 loop is CASSLARGYSTDTQYF. The DNA of the CDR3 is TGTGCCAGCAGTTTAGCGCGGGGTTATAGCACAGATACGCAGTATTTT.

This clonotype showed up many times. The chain has TRBV28 and TRBJ2-3, with D possibly being TRBD2 (6 bases). Per the germline V gene, CDR1 is MDHEN and CDR2 is SYDVKM. CDR3 size: 15 residues. V was cut by 2 bases and J by 2 bases, with 11 bases left in between. The CDR3 loop is CASSLQDYFTDTQYF. The CDR3 DNA sequence: TGTGCCAGCAGTTTACAGGACTACTTCACAGATACGCAGTATTTT.

The chain joins TRBV24-1 to TRBJ1-2, with TRBD1 as a possible D gene (5 bases). The CDR3 spans 12 residues. Germline CDR1 is KGHDR and CDR2 is SFDVKD. The ends were cut back, 10 bases at V and 3 bases at J, with 11 bases in the middle. The CDR3 loop reads CATRQRDYGYTF. The DNA of the CDR3 is TGTGCCACTAGACAGAGGGACTATGGCTACACCTTC.

This clonotype has at least ten counts. The V gene is TRBV7-2, the J gene TRBJ1-5, with TRBD1 as a possible D gene (6 bases). The V end lost 5 bases, the J end lost 5 bases, and 13 bases lay between the germline ends. The V gene's germline CDR1 is SGHTA and CDR2 FQGNSA. This CDR3 region has 14 residues. In DNA, the CDR3 is TGTGCCAGCAGCCCTATAAGGGGGGATCAGCCCCAGCATTTT. It codes for CASSPIRGDQPQHF.

The chain uses TRBV12-3 or TRBV12-4 and TRBJ2-1; 7 bases fit TRBD2. The CDR3 has 15 amino acids. V was pared by 2 bases and J by 6 bases, with 7 bases of the junction left unmatched. This CDR3 is CASSLLVPGGNEQFF. The CDR3, as DNA: TGTGCCAGCAGTTTACTAGTCCCGGGGGGCAATGAGCAGTTCTTC.

This clonotype was counted at least ten times. V usage is TRBV18 and J usage is TRBJ2-7, with D perhaps matching TRBD1 (7 bases). This CDR3 comprises 15 residues. V was pared by 3 bases and J by 1 base, with 13 bases between. Germline V lookup: CDR1 KGHSH, CDR2 LQKENI. The CDR3 DNA sequence: TGTGCCAGCTCACCGCGGGACAGAGTTTCCTACGAGCAGTACTTC. It codes for CASSPRDRVSYEQYF.

About this clonotype itself: This may be a read error: a much more frequent sequence differs by one nucleotide. This chain uses TRBV2 with TRBJ1-6; D is unclear. The germline CDR1 and CDR2 sequences are SNHLY and FYNNEI. The CDR3 runs 14 residues. CDR3 in amino acids: CASSVQTYNSSLHF. The CDR3 coding sequence is TGTGCCAGCAGTGTGCAGACCTATAATTCATCCCTCCACTTT. Full variable domain (outside the CDR3, taken from reference TRBV2 and TRBJ1-6): EPEVTQTPSHQVTQMGQEVILRCVPISNHLYFYWYRQILGQKVEFLVSFYNNEISEKSEIFDDQFSVERPDGSNFTLKIRSTKLEDSAMYFCASSVQTYNSSLHFGNGTRLTVT.

At least ten counts were recorded for this clonotype. This chain connects TRBV2 to TRBJ1-5; 7 bases match TRBD1. Germline-derived CDR1 and CDR2 are SNHLY and FYNNEI. With V trimmed by 7 bases and J by 5 bases, 5 bases remained unmatched. The length of the CDR3 is 13 residues. The CDR3 is CASTTDRDQPQHF. The CDR3, as DNA: TGTGCCAGCACCACTGACAGGGATCAGCCCCAGCATTTT.

This clonotype was detected a few times. The rearrangement links TRBV5-1 to TRBJ2-7; TRBD1 or TRBD2 may be the D gene (5 bases each). This CDR3 region has 14 residues. The germline CDR1 and CDR2 sequences are SGHRS and YFSETQ. Trimming took off 1 base at V and 4 bases at J, with 12 bases between the two ends. The CDR3 loop reads CASSLTSKGYEQYF. Written as DNA, the CDR3 is TGCGCCAGCAGCTTGACTAGTAAGGGGTACGAGCAGTACTTC.

This clonotype was seen many times. V usage is TRBV20-1 and J usage is TRBJ2-7; 9 positions match TRBD2. Germline V lookup: CDR1 DFQATT, CDR2 SNEGSKA (reference sequence). The length of the CDR3 is 14 residues. After removal of 5 bases from V and 0 bases from J, the junction contained 5 bases not matched to a gene. CDR3 bases: TGCAGTGCTCTTATAGCGGGAGACTCCTACGAGCAGTACTTC. Protein sequence: CSALIAGDSYEQYF.

This clonotype has at least ten counts. The chain combines TRBV11-2 with TRBJ2-3; possibly TRBD2 for D (6 bases). Trimming took off 3 bases at V and 2 bases at J, with 15 bases between the two ends. CDR1 is SGHAT and CDR2 is FQNNGV in the germline V gene. This CDR3 contains 16 residues. This CDR3 reads CASSFSGEGPTDTQYF. The CDR3 nucleotides are TGTGCCAGCAGCTTCTCGGGAGAGGGCCCCACAGATACGCAGTATTTT. Combining the CDR3 with reference TRBV11-2 and TRBJ2-3 gives the whole variable domain EAGVAQSPRYKIIEKRQSVAFWCNPISGHATLYWYQQILGQGPKLLIQFQNNGVVDDSQLPKDRFSAERLKGVDSTLKIQPAKLEDSAVYLCASSFSGEGPTDTQYFGPGTRLTVL.

V is TRBV11-2 and J is TRBJ2-1; D gene uncertain. V was clipped by 5 bases and J by 7 bases, with 15 bases between them. The CDR3 loop spans 14 amino acids. Germline lookup yields CDR1 SGHAT and CDR2 FQNNGV. The DNA for the CDR3 is TGTGCCAGCAGCCCTCCGGGCAGCAGGAATGAGCAGTTCTTC. Translated, it gives CASSPPGSRNEQFF.

This clonotype was seen ten or more times. The chain combines TRBV11-2 with TRBJ1-1; D not certain. V was trimmed by 6 bases and J by 6 bases, leaving 17 bases between them. Germline V lookup: CDR1 SGHAT, CDR2 FQNNGV. The CDR3 extends over 14 amino acids. The CDR3 DNA sequence: TGTGCCAGCAGTCGTACAGCGCTAAGGGCTGAAGCTTTCTTT. It yields the protein CASSRTALRAEAFF.

This clonotype was detected many times. This chain joins TRBV6-5 and TRBJ1-2; unclear D gene. Trimming cost V 0 bases and J 8 bases, with 7 bases left between them. The CDR3 extends over 12 amino acids. In germline, CDR1 is MNHEY, CDR2 SVGAGI. DNA of the CDR3: TGTGCCAGCAGTTACTCGATAGAAGGCTACACCTTC. Translation: CASSYSIEGYTF.